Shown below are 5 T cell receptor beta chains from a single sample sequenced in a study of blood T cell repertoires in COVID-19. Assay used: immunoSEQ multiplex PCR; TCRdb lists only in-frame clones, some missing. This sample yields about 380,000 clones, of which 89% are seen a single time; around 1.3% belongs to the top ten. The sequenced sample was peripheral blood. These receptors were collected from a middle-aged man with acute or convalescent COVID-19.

The CDR3 loop reads CASSHGLANTQYF. The DNA of the CDR3 is TGTGCCAGCAGCCACGGACTGGCCAATACGCAGTATTTT. This chain uses TRBV5-4 with TRBJ2-3, with D perhaps TRBD2 (5 bases). The CDR3 is 13 residues long. Trimming removed 4 bases from V and 7 bases from J, with 13 bases in between. Germline V gene sequence: CDR1 SGHNT, CDR2 YYREEE (reference sequence).

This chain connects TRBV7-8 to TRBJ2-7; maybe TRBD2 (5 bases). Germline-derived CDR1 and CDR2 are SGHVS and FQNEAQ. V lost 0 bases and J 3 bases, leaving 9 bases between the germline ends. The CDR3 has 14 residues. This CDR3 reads CASSLAPGNYEQYF. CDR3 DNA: TGTGCCAGCAGCTTAGCACCCGGGAACTACGAGCAGTACTTC.

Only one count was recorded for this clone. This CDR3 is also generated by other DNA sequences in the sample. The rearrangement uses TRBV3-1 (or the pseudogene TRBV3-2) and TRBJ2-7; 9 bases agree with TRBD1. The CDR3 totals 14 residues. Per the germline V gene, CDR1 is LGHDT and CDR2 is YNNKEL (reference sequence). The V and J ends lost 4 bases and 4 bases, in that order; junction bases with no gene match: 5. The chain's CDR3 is CASSPGQGGYEQYF. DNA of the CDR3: TGTGCCAGCAGCCCGGGACAGGGTGGTTACGAGCAGTACTTC.

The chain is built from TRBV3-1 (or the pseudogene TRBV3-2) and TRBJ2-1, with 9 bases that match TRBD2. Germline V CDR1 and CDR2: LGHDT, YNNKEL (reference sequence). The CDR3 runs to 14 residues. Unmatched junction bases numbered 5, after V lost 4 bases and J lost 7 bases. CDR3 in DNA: TGTGCCAGCAGCCGAACGGGACTAGCAAATGAGCAGTTCTTC. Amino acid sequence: CASSRTGLANEQFF.

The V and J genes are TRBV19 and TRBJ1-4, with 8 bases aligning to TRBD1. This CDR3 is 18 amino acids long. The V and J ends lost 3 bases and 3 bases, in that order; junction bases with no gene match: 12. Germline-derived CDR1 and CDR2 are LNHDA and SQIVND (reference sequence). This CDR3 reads CASSMLPQSTGANEKLFF. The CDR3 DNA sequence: TGTGCCAGTAGTATGCTCCCCCAATCGACAGGGGCTAATGAAAAACTGTTTTTT.